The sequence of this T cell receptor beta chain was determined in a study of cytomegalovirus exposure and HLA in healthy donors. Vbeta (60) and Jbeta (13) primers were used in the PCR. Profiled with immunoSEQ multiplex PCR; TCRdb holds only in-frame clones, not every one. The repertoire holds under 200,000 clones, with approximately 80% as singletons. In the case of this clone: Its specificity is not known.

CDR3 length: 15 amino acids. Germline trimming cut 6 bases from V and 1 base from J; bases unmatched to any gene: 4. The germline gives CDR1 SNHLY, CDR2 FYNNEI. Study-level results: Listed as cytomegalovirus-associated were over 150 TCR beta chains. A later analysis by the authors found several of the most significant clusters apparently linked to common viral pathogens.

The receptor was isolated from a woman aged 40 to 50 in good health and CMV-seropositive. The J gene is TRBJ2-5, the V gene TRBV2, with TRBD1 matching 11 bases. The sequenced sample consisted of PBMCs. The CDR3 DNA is TGTGCCAGCAGGGGGGACAGGGGGGTCCAAGAGACCCAGTACTTC. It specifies CASRGDRGVQETQYF.